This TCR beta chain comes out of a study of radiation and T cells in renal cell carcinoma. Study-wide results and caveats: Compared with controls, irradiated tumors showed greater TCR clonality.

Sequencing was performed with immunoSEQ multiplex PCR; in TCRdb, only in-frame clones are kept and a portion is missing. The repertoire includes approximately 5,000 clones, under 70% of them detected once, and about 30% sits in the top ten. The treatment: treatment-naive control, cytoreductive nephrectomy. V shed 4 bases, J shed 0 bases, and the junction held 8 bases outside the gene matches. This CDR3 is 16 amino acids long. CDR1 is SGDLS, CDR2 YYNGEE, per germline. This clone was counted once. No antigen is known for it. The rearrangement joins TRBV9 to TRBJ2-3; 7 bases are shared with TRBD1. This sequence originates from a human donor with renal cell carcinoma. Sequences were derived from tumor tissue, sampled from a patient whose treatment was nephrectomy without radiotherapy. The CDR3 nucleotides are TGTGCCAGCAGCAGACAAGACAGGGAGAGCACAGATACGCAGTATTTT. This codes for CASSRQDRESTDTQYF.